Following are 29 T cell receptor beta chains from one sample sequenced in a study of shared clonotypes between healthy human individuals. Measured with immunoSEQ multiplex PCR; TCRdb has only the in-frame clones, and not every one. The profile covers approximately 2.5 million clones, with 85% to 95% appearing a single time and around 0.14% taken by the ten largest. Sequenced input: naive CD4+ T cells sorted from blood. The subset here: CD45RA+ positively selected. Every receptor here comes from a man aged 18 to 30 in good health.

V is TRBV12-5 and J is TRBJ1-5; TRBD1 matches at 8 bases. CDR1 LGHNT and CDR2 FRNRAP come from the germline V gene. The CDR3 loop spans 15 amino acids. V dropped 5 bases and J dropped 3; count of bases not matched to a gene: 6. CDR3: CASGQDRVNNQPQHF. The DNA for the CDR3 is TGTGCTAGTGGTCAGGACAGGGTAAACAATCAGCCCCAGCATTTT.

The chain is built from TRBV2 and TRBJ2-7; D remains ambiguous. This CDR3 contains 15 residues. V shed 5 bases and J shed 3 bases, with 17 bases lying between them. Germline V gene sequence: CDR1 SNHLY, CDR2 FYNNEI. The CDR3 loop reads CASSNPGGLDYEQYF. In DNA form, the CDR3 reads TGTGCCAGCAGTAACCCAGGTGGGTTGGACTACGAGCAGTACTTC.

Details on this clone: This specimen includes other DNA sequences encoding the same CDR3. CDR3 DNA sequence: TGTGCCAGCAGGTCCGGGACAGGTTCCTACGAGCAGTACTTC. Protein product: CASRSGTGSYEQYF. The rearrangement uses TRBV2 and TRBJ2-7; TRBD1 agrees at 8 bases. The CDR3 spans 14 residues. Germline loops: CDR1 SNHLY, CDR2 FYNNEI. V lost 6 bases and J lost 1; bases outside the gene matches: 5.

With regard to this clone: This CDR3 is also generated by other DNA sequences in the sample. J is TRBJ1-2 and V is TRBV11-2; D gene ambiguous. This CDR3 is built from 12 residues. V lost 0 bases and J lost 1, with 0 bases in between. CDR1 and CDR2 (germline): SGHAT, FQNNGV. The CDR3 here is CASSLDNYGYTF. The DNA of the CDR3 is TGTGCCAGCAGCTTAGATAACTATGGCTACACCTTC.

Turning to this clone: This sample includes further DNA sequences coding for the same CDR3. V gene TRBV5-1 combines with J gene TRBJ2-2; 10 nucleotides align to TRBD1. The CDR3 covers 15 residues. Germline CDR1 SGHRS, CDR2 YFSETQ. Unmatched junction bases numbered 1, after V lost 0 bases and J lost 5 bases. The CDR3 nucleotides read TGCGCCAGCAGCTTGGGACAGGGGGCAACCGGGGAGCTGTTTTTT. This sequence encodes CASSLGQGATGELFF.

This clone was recorded once. The rearrangement links TRBV11-2 to TRBJ2-2, with D maybe TRBD1 (5 bases). Germline values: CDR1 SGHAT, CDR2 FQNNGV. This CDR3 contains 16 residues. The ends were cut back, 7 bases at V and 6 bases at J, with 21 bases in the middle. The CDR3 region has the DNA TGTGCCAGCACCCGACGGCCTGGGGCTAACCCCGGGGAGCTGTTTTTT. Its protein is CASTRRPGANPGELFF.

Comments on this clone: This CDR3 is also generated by other DNA sequences in the sample. CDR3 residues: CASSVGSGSNQPQHF. CDR3 DNA sequence: TGTGCCAGCAGCGTAGGTTCAGGTTCGAATCAGCCCCAGCATTTT. The J gene is TRBJ1-5, the V gene TRBV9; D is unresolved. There are 15 residues in the CDR3. The V and J ends lost 0 bases and 4 bases respectively, with 11 bases between them. Germline V lookup: CDR1 SGDLS, CDR2 YYNGEE.

This clone was detected once. The chain couples TRBV27 to TRBJ2-2; a possible D gene is TRBD2 (5 bases). Trimming shortened V by 3 bases and J by 3 bases, and 8 bases separated the two germline ends. The CDR3 extends over 14 amino acids. From germline, CDR1 is MNHEY and CDR2 SMNVEV (reference sequence). CDR3 protein: CASSFKRDTGELFF. The CDR3, as DNA: TGTGCCAGCAGTTTTAAGAGGGACACCGGGGAGCTGTTTTTT.

The rearrangement joins TRBV9 to TRBJ1-1, with D possibly being TRBD1 (6 bases). The CDR3 totals 16 residues. The germline V and J ends were trimmed by 0 bases and 2 bases, with 14 bases remaining between them. CDR1 and CDR2 from the germline V gene are SGDLS and YYNGEE. CDR3 sequence reads: CASSVVGGGPNTEAFF. DNA of the CDR3: TGTGCCAGCAGCGTAGTAGGCGGGGGGCCCAACACTGAAGCTTTCTTT.

Concerning this clone: Other DNA sequences from this sample encode an identical CDR3 as well. The chain employs TRBV19 and TRBJ1-5; 11 nucleotides agree with TRBD1. Germline trimming cut 6 bases from V and 2 bases from J; bases unmatched to any gene: 3. CDR3 length equals 15 residues. Germline CDR1 is LNHDA and CDR2 is SQIVND (reference sequence). The CDR3 nucleotides read TGTGCCAGTAGCCTGGACAGGGGGCGCAATCAGCCCCAGCATTTT. Amino acid sequence: CASSLDRGRNQPQHF.

The chain joins TRBV9 to TRBJ2-1; D is ambiguous. CDR1 and CDR2 (germline): SGDLS, YYNGEE. Trimming left V 2 bases short and J 5 bases short, with 11 bases between. The CDR3 runs to 14 residues. This CDR3 reads CASSVTPLDNEQFF. The CDR3, as DNA: TGTGCCAGCAGCGTGACCCCACTTGACAATGAGCAGTTCTTC. Full variable domain (outside the CDR3, taken from reference TRBV9 and TRBJ2-1): DSGVTQTPKHLITATGQRVTLRCSPRSGDLSVYWYQQSLDQGLQFLIQYYNGEERAKGNILERFSAQQFPDLHSELNLSSLELGDSALYFCASSVTPLDNEQFFGPGTRLTVL.

The chain carries TRBV12-2 and TRBJ1-1; the table gives TRBD1 as D, unverified against the DNA. TRBV12-2 constitutes a pseudogene. The CDR3 spans 13 residues. CDR3 coding DNA: TGTGCAAGTCGCTTTGCCAGGCCCTTGAAAGCTTTCTTT. Protein sequence: CASRFARPLKAFF.

This chain links TRBV7-2 with TRBJ2-5, with a weak D call TRBD2 (5 bases). The CDR3 is 15 amino acids. Germline CDR1 SGHTA, CDR2 FQGNSA. V was clipped by 2 bases and J by 0 bases, with 10 bases between them. Here the CDR3 DNA reads TGTGCCAGCAGCTTAAAAGGGAGCAACCAAGAGACCCAGTACTTC. This translates into CASSLKGSNQETQYF.

This chain joins TRBV5-6 and TRBJ2-6; D assignment may be TRBD1 or TRBD2 (5 bases each). This CDR3 has 15 amino acids. CDR1 and CDR2 (germline): SGHDT, YYEEEE. Deletions cut 2 bases from V and 3 bases from J, with 9 bases between. The DNA for the CDR3 is TGTGCCAGCAGCTTACGAGGGGTTGGGGCCAACGTCCTGACTTTC. Protein: CASSLRGVGANVLTF.

For the CDR3, the DNA is TGTGCCAGCAGCGCATGGACTAGCGGGAGTAAGACAGATACGCAGTATTTT. Protein sequence: CASSAWTSGSKTDTQYF. This chain uses TRBV7-8 with TRBJ2-3, with 13 bases that match TRBD2. Germline lookup yields CDR1 SGHVS and CDR2 FQNEAQ. V gave up 5 bases and J gave up 3 bases; unmatched junction bases: 8. The CDR3 length is 17 residues. Full variable domain (outside the CDR3, taken from reference TRBV7-8 and TRBJ2-3): GAGVSQSPRYKVAKRGQDVALRCDPISGHVSLFWYQQALGQGPEFLTYFQNEAQLDKSGLPSDRFFAERPEGSVSTLKIQRTQQEDSAVYLCASSAWTSGSKTDTQYFGPGTRLTVL.

The chain joins TRBV28 to TRBJ2-3; 9 bases are shared with TRBD2. The V and J ends lost 1 base and 3 bases, in that order; junction bases with no gene match: 8. The CDR3 length is 17 residues. Germline lookup yields CDR1 MDHEN and CDR2 SYDVKM. CDR3 sequence reads: CASSLSPWRGGTDTQYF. Written as DNA, the CDR3 is TGTGCCAGCAGTTTATCCCCGTGGCGGGGGGGTACAGATACGCAGTATTTT. The whole variable domain, remainder taken from reference TRBV28 and TRBJ2-3, is DVKVTQSSRYLVKRTGEKVFLECVQDMDHENMFWYRQDPGLGLRLIYFSYDVKMKEKGDIPEGYSVSREKKERFSLILESASTNQTSMYLCASSLSPWRGGTDTQYFGPGTRLTVL.

The chain employs TRBV5-1 and TRBJ1-2; D possibly corresponds to TRBD1 (6 bases). Germline V gene lookup returns CDR1 SGHRS and CDR2 YFSETQ. There are 14 residues in the CDR3. Trimming took off 4 bases at V and 4 bases at J, with 14 bases between the two ends. The CDR3 sequence is CASSLTQGSYGYTF. CDR3 DNA: TGCGCCAGCAGCCTCACCCAGGGGTCCTATGGCTACACCTTC.

The chain combines TRBV2 with TRBJ2-3, with D perhaps TRBD2 (6 bases). This CDR3 has 15 residues. Per the germline V gene, CDR1 is SNHLY and CDR2 is FYNNEI. Trimming removed 8 bases from V and 0 bases from J, with 15 bases in between. CDR3 amino acids: CASLSGTVSTDTQYF. The CDR3 DNA is TGTGCCAGCTTATCCGGGACTGTGAGCACAGATACGCAGTATTTT.

This chain links TRBV29-1 with TRBJ2-7, with 10 bases fitting TRBD1. V gave up 2 bases and J gave up 5 bases; unmatched junction bases: 6. The CDR3 totals 14 residues. The germline CDR1 and CDR2 sequences are SQVTM and ANQGSEA. CDR3 coding DNA: TGCAGCGTTGAAACAACGGGACAGGGGAACGAGCAGTACTTC. Its protein product is CSVETTGQGNEQYF.

The chain has TRBV6-6 and TRBJ1-1; 9 bases line up with TRBD1. Germline V gene data show CDR1 as MNHNY and CDR2 as SVGAGI (reference sequence). With 2 bases clipped from V and 1 base from J, the junction kept 2 bases outside the gene matches. This CDR3 has 15 amino acids. CDR3 bases: TGTGCCAGCAGTTACGGGGACAGGGAGAACACTGAAGCTTTCTTT. Amino acid sequence: CASSYGDRENTEAFF.

The rearrangement uses TRBV5-4 and TRBJ2-2; D not certain. Trimming stripped 4 bases from V and 2 bases from J, with 3 bases between. Germline values: CDR1 SGHNT, CDR2 YYREEE (reference sequence). This CDR3 has 12 residues. CDR3 sequence reads: CASSINTGELFF. The CDR3 DNA sequence: TGTGCCAGCAGCATAAACACCGGGGAGCTGTTTTTT. Drawing the rest from reference TRBV5-4 and TRBJ2-2, the complete variable domain is ETGVTQSPTHLIKTRGQQVTLRCSSQSGHNTVSWYQQALGQGPQFIFQYYREEENGRGNFPPRFSGLQFPNYSSELNVNALELDDSALYLCASSINTGELFFGEGSRLTVL.

V is TRBV6-1 and J is TRBJ2-4; perhaps TRBD1 as D (5 bases). The V gene's germline CDR1 is MNHNS and CDR2 SASEGT. The CDR3 consists of 12 residues. V gave up 6 bases and J gave up 6 bases, with 9 bases separating them. For the CDR3, the DNA is TGTGCCAGCAGCCTCGACAGAAACATTCAGTACTTC. Protein product: CASSLDRNIQYF.

The chain is built from TRBV13 and TRBJ2-7, with D unresolved. This CDR3 contains 12 residues. Germline CDR1 is PRHDT and CDR2 is FYEKMQ (reference sequence). Trimming removed 1 base from V and 4 bases from J, with 5 bases in between. CDR3 in amino acids: CASSLDPYEQYF. CDR3 nucleotides: TGTGCCAGCAGCTTAGACCCTTACGAGCAGTACTTC.

In the case of this clone: The same CDR3 arises from other DNA sequences in this sample as well. This chain uses TRBV5-1 with TRBJ2-3, with unresolved D. The ends were cut back, 0 bases at V and 3 bases at J, with 8 bases in the middle. This CDR3 region has 14 residues. The germline V gene has CDR1 SGHRS and CDR2 YFSETQ. Here the CDR3 DNA reads TGCGCCAGCAGCTTGGGTCAGCCGACAGATACGCAGTATTTT. Translated: CASSLGQPTDTQYF.

J is TRBJ2-7 and V is TRBV7-9; a weak D match, TRBD2 (5 bases). V shed 1 base and J shed 4 bases, with 17 bases lying between them. The germline V gene has CDR1 SEHNR and CDR2 FQNEAQ (reference sequence). The CDR3 spans 16 residues. CDR3 sequence: CASSLGGYGSAYEQYF. CDR3 sequence (DNA): TGTGCCAGCAGCTTAGGAGGGTACGGGTCTGCTTACGAGCAGTACTTC.

This sequence joins TRBV10-3 and TRBJ2-7; D gene unclear. This CDR3 contains 12 residues. Between the trimmed V and J ends, which lost 0 bases and 6 bases, there was a span of 6 bases. Germline V gene data show CDR1 as ENHRY and CDR2 as SYGVKD. The CDR3 DNA follows: TGTGCCATCAGTGAGTCGGCACGCGAGCAGTACTTC. It specifies CAISESAREQYF.

The V and J genes are TRBV30 and TRBJ1-2; tentatively, D is TRBD1 (6 bases). V lost 2 bases to trimming and J lost 6 bases, with 19 bases between them. CDR3 length equals 15 residues. The V gene's germline CDR1 is GTSNPN and CDR2 SVGIG (reference sequence). The CDR3 sequence: CAWSPPQRGAHGYTF. In nucleotides, the CDR3 is TGTGCCTGGAGTCCCCCCCAGAGGGGGGCGCATGGCTACACCTTC.

The chain links TRBV28 to TRBJ1-2; D remains unclear. The CDR3 has 13 residues. CDR1 MDHEN and CDR2 SYDVKM come from the germline V gene. The V end lost 5 bases, the J end lost 8 bases, and 15 bases lay between the germline ends. DNA for the CDR3: TGTGCCAGCAGTCCCCTTACCTCGGGAGGCTACACCTTC. This codes for CASSPLTSGGYTF.

The CDR3 nucleotides read TGTGCCAGCAGCCAAGGACGGACAAACTATGGCTACACCTTC. As protein: CASSQGRTNYGYTF. This sequence joins TRBV5-6 and TRBJ1-2; D is perhaps TRBD1 (5 bases). Trimming stripped 4 bases from V and 2 bases from J, with 12 bases between. The CDR3 extends over 14 amino acids. Germline-derived CDR1 and CDR2 are SGHDT and YYEEEE.